One T cell receptor (beta chain) is described in this entry. The CDR3 covers 12 residues. With 3 bases removed from V and 0 bases from J, the gap between germline ends came to 2 bases. This entry is derived from a study of control samples from healthy donors and cancer patients. TCRdb keeps only in-frame clones here, not all; method: immunoSEQ multiplex PCR. The profile shows approximately 220,000 clones, roughly 94% of them singletons. The TCR originated in a man between 45 and 60 years old in good health. The source material was blood. V gene TRBV12-3 or TRBV12-4 combines with J gene TRBJ1-1; the D is unclear. DNA for the CDR3: TGTGCCAGCAGTTTTCTGAACACTGAAGCTTTCTTT. Its translation: CASSFLNTEAFF.